The subject of this entry is one T cell receptor beta chain. Its antigen is not known. An Oncomine TCR Beta short-read assay was used to sequence the DNA from cultured CD4+ T cells. Scientists extracted genomic DNA from CD4+ T cells grown in culture. TCRdb reprocessed the PCR reads with MiXCR, giving one entry per CDR3 protein. The data contain 9,000 to 10,000 distinct CDR3 sequences, about a third of them singletons. These data originate in a study of vaccination and CD4 T cells after COVID-19. Described treatment: approximately nine-day PBMC culture with coronavirus spike peptide pools or control peptides (ViraFEST assay). CD4+ T cells of the unexposed donor were collected before the COVID-19 pandemic (2011-2018). This CDR3 has 14 residues. Trimming removed 3 bases at V and 5 bases at J, with 11 bases between. The germline V gene encodes CDR1 MNHNS and CDR2 SASEGT.

The clonotype was recovered from a human donor in good health. Specimen: CD4+ T cells from blood, cultured in vitro. The chain recombines TRBV6-1 with TRBJ2-1, with a possible D match to TRBD2 (6 bases). The CDR3 sequence: CASSEGTLNNEQFF. CDR3 nucleotide sequence: TGTGCCAGCAGTGAGGGGACTCTAAACAATGAGCAGTTCTTC.